The 25 T cell receptor beta chains presented below share a single source sample, sequenced in a study of a mutant IDH1 vaccine in newly diagnosed glioma. These receptors' antigens are unknown. Some clones are missing from TCRdb's copy, which holds only in-frame ones; the method was immunoSEQ multiplex PCR. The sample contains around 23,000 clones, roughly 77% of which appear only once. As for time point: week 5, during vaccination. In every dose of vaccine, 300 ug of mutant IDH1 20-mer peptide was given alongside topical imiquimod. The sample was PBMCs, taken from a glioma patient whose treatment included an IDH1 peptide vaccine. All receptors come from a man in his forties or fifties with glioma.

The CDR3 spells CASSLGGYENTIYF. CDR3 in DNA: TGTGCCAGCAGCTTGGGCGGGTATGAAAACACCATATATTTT. This chain connects TRBV5-4 to TRBJ1-3; D is undetermined. Germline CDR1 is SGHNT and CDR2 is YYREEE (reference sequence). This CDR3 is 14 amino acids long. Trimming left V 0 bases short and J 6 bases short, with 10 bases between.

J is TRBJ1-2 and V is TRBV30; 8 nucleotides line up with TRBD1. CDR1 is GTSNPN, CDR2 SVGIG, per germline (reference sequence). Trimming removed 0 bases from V and 6 bases from J; junction bases left unmatched: 6. The CDR3 loop spans 14 amino acids. DNA for the CDR3: TGTGCCTGGAGTGTAGGACAGGGATGGGATGGCTACACCTTC. It codes for CAWSVGQGWDGYTF.

This clone turned up a few times. The chain has TRBV7-6 and TRBJ1-5; D not certain. Germline V CDR1 and CDR2: SGHVS, FNYEAQ. V was clipped by 2 bases and J by 1 base, with 6 bases between them. The CDR3 totals 14 residues. The CDR3 is CASSLPGSNQPQHF. In DNA, the CDR3 is TGTGCCAGCAGCTTACCGGGAAGCAATCAGCCCCAGCATTTT.

The genes are TRBV14 and TRBJ2-7; D is uncertain. The CDR3 is 13 residues long. Germline lookup yields CDR1 SGHDN and CDR2 FVKESK. The CDR3 region is CASSQDPGLPSDV. CDR3 DNA: TGTGCCAGCAGCCAAGACCCGGGCCTCCCGTCGGACGTC.

The chain joins TRBV30 to TRBJ2-7; tentative D call: TRBD2 (6 bases). Trimming took off 2 bases at V and 7 bases at J, with 9 bases between the two ends. The CDR3 extends over 11 amino acids. Germline values: CDR1 GTSNPN, CDR2 SVGIG (reference sequence). CDR3 bases: TGTGCCTGGAGTCTCGGGACTGAGCAGTACGTC. It encodes CAWSLGTEQYV.

The chain is built from TRBV5-6 and TRBJ2-5; 13 bases match TRBD2. V lost 3 bases, J lost 5 bases, and 7 bases stayed unmatched. Germline V lookup: CDR1 SGHDT, CDR2 YYEEEE. CDR3 length equals 16 residues. The DNA for the CDR3 is TGTGCCAGCAGCTCTATGACTAGCGGGAGGACTGAGACCCAGTACTTC. It encodes CASSSMTSGRTETQYF.

The chain uses TRBV19 and TRBJ1-5; perhaps TRBD1 as D (5 bases). The CDR3 length is 15 residues. Germline assignment: CDR1 LNHDA and CDR2 SQIVND (reference sequence). V was pared by 6 bases and J by 6 bases, with 18 bases between. CDR3 sequence reads: CASSWTPGVTQPQHF. DNA for the CDR3: TGTGCCAGTAGCTGGACTCCGGGGGTCACTCAGCCCCAGCATTTT.

The chain recombines TRBV11-2 with TRBJ2-1; D unresolved. Germline V gives CDR1 SGHAT, CDR2 FQNNGV. This CDR3 comprises 12 residues. Trimming pared 1 base from V and 6 bases from J, leaving 4 bases between. The CDR3, as DNA: TGTGCCAGCAGCTTAGGACCCAATGAGCAGTTCTTC. Protein product: CASSLGPNEQFF.

This rearrangement joins TRBV11-3 to TRBJ2-2, with D unclear. The CDR3 is 16 residues long. V lost 1 base and J 8 bases, leaving 17 bases between the germline ends. CDR1 is SGHNT, CDR2 YENEEA, per germline. CDR3 nucleotide sequence: TGTGCCAGCAGCTTAGGCTTAGATTTCACGATAGGGGAGCTGTTTTTT. Translating gives CASSLGLDFTIGELFF.

The V and J genes are TRBV6-5 and TRBJ2-5; possibly TRBD1 for D (6 bases). CDR3 size: 13 residues. V gave up 6 bases and J gave up 3 bases, with 11 bases separating them. The germline CDR1 and CDR2 sequences are MNHEY and SVGAGI. In nucleotides, the CDR3 is TGTGCCAGCAGCCAGGGGCGGGAAGAGACCCAGTACTTC. Amino acid sequence: CASSQGREETQYF.

This clone is deemed medium-sized. The V call is TRBV11-2, the J call TRBJ1-5, with D uncertain. V lost 0 bases to trimming and J lost 0 bases, with 12 bases between them. The CDR3 covers 17 residues. The germline V gene encodes CDR1 SGHAT and CDR2 FQNNGV. The CDR3, as DNA: TGTGCCAGCAGCTTAGATGGTAGTTGGTATAGCAATCAGCCCCAGCATTTT. It specifies CASSLDGSWYSNQPQHF.

The chain has TRBV11-3 and TRBJ1-1; possibly TRBD1 for D (6 bases). CDR3 length: 15 residues. The germline V gene has CDR1 SGHNT and CDR2 YENEEA. Between the trimmed V and J ends, which lost 3 bases and 1 base, there was a span of 12 bases. This CDR3 is CASSFNRVPNTEAFF. As DNA, the CDR3 is TGTGCCAGCAGCTTTAACAGGGTGCCGAACACTGAAGCTTTCTTT.

The CDR3: CASSLVDPRANYGYTF. CDR3 sequence (DNA): TGTGCCAGCAGCTTGGTGGATCCCCGGGCCAACTATGGCTACACCTTC. The V call is TRBV5-5, the J call TRBJ1-2; D is uncertain. The CDR3 has 16 amino acids. V lost 0 bases and J lost 2, with 14 bases in between. Germline V CDR1 and CDR2: SGHKS, YYEKEE (reference sequence).

This clone was seen a few times. Here the CDR3 DNA reads TGTGCCAGCAGCTCCCGCGCGAAGGCTTTCTTT. Its protein is CASSSRAKAFF. V gene TRBV5-8 combines with J gene TRBJ1-1; D remains unclear. V lost 3 bases to trimming and J lost 11 bases, with 11 bases between them. This CDR3 has 11 residues. Per germline, CDR1 SGHTS and CDR2 YDEGEE.

This chain uses TRBV7-2 with TRBJ1-2, with 9 bases that match TRBD1. The CDR3 has 15 amino acids. V trimming: 5 bases; J trimming: 2 bases; junction bases outside the gene matches: 6. Germline loops: CDR1 SGHTA, CDR2 FQGNSA. The DNA of the CDR3 is TGTGCCAGCAGCGAGGGACAGGGCGCCAACTATGGCTACACCTTC. It encodes CASSEGQGANYGYTF.

This rearrangement joins TRBV9 to TRBJ2-1; no clear D. This CDR3 has 15 residues. From germline, CDR1 is SGDLS and CDR2 YYNGEE. V was cut by 1 base and J by 9 bases, with 17 bases left in between. The CDR3 loop reads CASSVSGFGSGEQFF. The CDR3 DNA is TGTGCCAGCAGCGTATCTGGGTTTGGATCCGGTGAGCAGTTCTTC.

The chain combines TRBV6-1 with TRBJ1-4; tentatively, D is TRBD1 (5 bases). V was pared by 4 bases and J by 3 bases, with 9 bases between. Germline lookup yields CDR1 MNHNS and CDR2 SASEGT. This CDR3 is 14 amino acids long. This CDR3 reads CASSVGGANEKLFF. CDR3 sequence (DNA): TGTGCCAGCAGTGTGGGGGGGGCTAATGAAAAACTGTTTTTT.

Of note for this clone: The junction differs from germline at one of its ends, possibly a read error. The chain has TRBV19 and TRBJ1-5, with a weak D call TRBD1 (5 bases). The CDR3 has 14 amino acids. Germline lookup yields CDR1 LNHDA and CDR2 SQIVND (reference sequence). Here the CDR3 reads CASSGTQSNQPQHF. CDR3 coding DNA: TGTGCCAGTAGCGGGACCCAGAGCAACCAGCCCCAGCATTTT.

This chain connects TRBV6-5 to TRBJ1-3; D ambiguous. V lost 0 bases, J lost 4 bases, and 10 bases lay in between. The CDR3 runs 15 residues. Germline CDR1 reads MNHEY; CDR2 reads SVGAGI. The CDR3 region is CASSYSGNRGNTIYF. CDR3 nucleotide sequence: TGTGCCAGCAGTTACTCGGGGAATAGGGGAAACACCATATATTTT.

The chain uses TRBV29-1 and TRBJ2-5; 10 bases are a match to TRBD1. CDR3 length: 13 residues. The germline V gene encodes CDR1 SQVTM and CDR2 ANQGSEA. With 6 bases clipped from V and 5 bases from J, the junction kept 6 bases outside the gene matches. The CDR3 nucleotides read TGCAGCGTCAAGACAGGGGGCGCGGAGACCCAGTACTTC. Amino acid sequence: CSVKTGGAETQYF.

This clone was seen only once. The V gene is TRBV4-1, the J gene TRBJ2-1; 8 bases are a match to TRBD1. The CDR3 has 19 residues. Germline V gives CDR1 MGHRA, CDR2 YSYEKL. Trimming cost V 0 bases and J 6 bases; bases outside gene matches: 16. The CDR3 loop reads CASSQDPPAGRGLLNEQFF. The CDR3 DNA reads as TGCGCCAGCAGCCAAGACCCCCCGGCGGGCAGGGGGCTGCTCAATGAGCAGTTCTTC.

The chain carries TRBV6-1 and TRBJ1-3, with D perhaps TRBD1 (6 bases). With 6 bases removed from V and 2 bases from J, the gap between germline ends came to 14 bases. The CDR3 has 15 residues. CDR1 and CDR2 from the germline V gene are MNHNS and SASEGT. The CDR3 nucleotides are TGTGCCAGCAGCAAAAGGACAGATACTGGAAACACCATATATTTT. Residues: CASSKRTDTGNTIYF.

This chain uses TRBV28 with TRBJ2-7, with D perhaps matching TRBD2 (6 bases). The CDR3 sequence is 15 residues long. Between the trimmed V and J ends, which lost 6 bases and 3 bases, there was a span of 18 bases. CDR1 is MDHEN and CDR2 is SYDVKM in the germline V gene. CDR3 nucleotide sequence: TGTGCCAGCAGCCGACCTCGGGCGGGGAACTACGAGCAGTACTTC. The encoded protein is CASSRPRAGNYEQYF.

The J gene is TRBJ1-4, the V gene TRBV5-1; D uncertain. CDR1 and CDR2 (germline): SGHRS, YFSETQ. This CDR3 has 15 amino acids. The V end lost 4 bases, the J end lost 0 bases, and 10 bases lay between the germline ends. CDR3 DNA sequence: TGCGCCAGCAGCCCTTCACCTGCAACTAATGAAAAACTGTTTTTT. As protein: CASSPSPATNEKLFF.

This clone showed up just a few times. This rearrangement joins TRBV2 to TRBJ1-5; possible D gene TRBD1, 5 bases. Germline-derived CDR1 and CDR2 are SNHLY and FYNNEI. The CDR3 is 14 residues long. Trimming removed 7 bases at V and 6 bases at J, with 16 bases between. The CDR3 protein is CASKQGKGGQPQHF. The CDR3 DNA reads TGTGCCAGCAAGCAGGGAAAAGGTGGTCAGCCCCAGCATTTT.